These 2 T cell receptor beta chains share one sample of origin, sequenced in a study of cytomegalovirus exposure and HLA in healthy donors (dated by TCRdb to about 2017). Receptor amplification or capture employed the immunoSEQ multiplex PCR assay. For the multiplex PCR, a mixture combining 60 forward primers for TCR Vbeta segments and 13 reverse primers for TCR Jbeta segments was used. TCRdb limited this immuneACCESS table to in-frame rearrangements with V and J called. A share of clones is missing; checked studies link under half to unresolved V genes, and the rest is unexplained. Counted in this sample were under 130,000 clones; approximately 64% of them appeared once. The top ten constitute around 3.3% of the sample. Sequencing was performed on PBMCs. These receptors were collected from a woman aged 45-59 years in good health and CMV-seronegative.

The chain combines TRBV28 with TRBJ1-5; TRBD1 aligns across 9 bases. The ends lost 5 bases at V and 2 bases at J; junction bases unmatched: 4. The germline V gene has CDR1 MDHEN and CDR2 SYDVKM. This CDR3 has 15 amino acids. The chain's CDR3 is CASSLRTGGNQPQHF. Here the CDR3 DNA reads TGTGCCAGCAGTCTAAGGACAGGGGGCAATCAGCCCCAGCATTTT.

The rearrangement links TRBV7-2 to TRBJ1-2, with 10 bases matching TRBD1. This CDR3 has 16 residues. Germline assignment: CDR1 SGHTA and CDR2 FQGNSA. V gave up 5 bases and J gave up 3 bases; unmatched junction bases: 9. The CDR3 protein is CASSPGGTGVYYGYTF. The CDR3 bases are TGTGCCAGCAGCCCAGGAGGGACAGGGGTATACTATGGCTACACCTTC.